This TCR beta chain was documented in a study of cytomegalovirus exposure and HLA in healthy donors. The PCR had 60 Vbeta and 13 Jbeta primers. Produced via immunoSEQ multiplex PCR; TCRdb's table is partial and in-frame only. The table has roughly 160,000 clones, around 79% seen once; the top ten hold more than 12%. After removal of 6 bases from V and 0 bases from J, the junction contained 17 bases not matched to a gene. The germline gives CDR1 SNHLY, CDR2 FYNNEI. The CDR3 is 19 amino acids. The rearrangement joins TRBV2 to TRBJ1-1; 9 bases map to TRBD1. Sequenced input: PBMCs. This receptor was obtained from a man in his fifties in good health and CMV-seropositive. CDR3 coding DNA: TGTGCCAGCAGACCAGCCCGGGGACAGGGTAAGATCATGAACACTGAAGCTTTCTTT. Translated: CASRPARGQGKIMNTEAFF.